The text below deals with one T cell receptor beta chain. Its target is unknown. This specimen comes from a study of CD8+ T cells in alopecia areata. For the study at large: Dosing spanned 6 to 18 months on tofacitinib, then 6 months off drug. Findings and caveats of the study: There were also resident alphabeta T cells of normal skin sequenced in scalp samples.

This CDR3 has 16 amino acids. Germline V lookup: CDR1 SGHVS, CDR2 FQNEAQ. Trimming took 5 bases from V and 5 from J; bases not matched to a gene: 7. Investigators isolated RNA and reverse transcribed it into cDNA to act as the sequencing template. The method was immunoSEQ multiplex PCR; TCRdb's version includes in-frame clones alone and lacks a portion of them. Of about 150,000 clones listed, approximately 53% are singletons. Sorted out of PBMCs were CD4+ T cells and CD8+ T cells. The specimen was CD8+ T cells sorted from blood, collected at week 0. The chain couples TRBV7-8 to TRBJ2-1; 12 nucleotides line up with TRBD2. The clonotype comes from a human donor with alopecia areata. In nucleotides, the CDR3 is TGTGCCAGCAGCCCCCGACTAGCGGGGGATGACAATGAGCAGTTCTTC. Translation: CASSPRLAGDDNEQFF. Drawing the rest from reference TRBV7-8 and TRBJ2-1, the complete variable domain is GAGVSQSPRYKVAKRGQDVALRCDPISGHVSLFWYQQALGQGPEFLTYFQNEAQLDKSGLPSDRFFAERPEGSVSTLKIQRTQQEDSAVYLCASSPRLAGDDNEQFFGPGTRLTVL.